This TCR beta chain was identified during a study of T cell repertoires in cytomegalovirus infection. TCRdb reprocessed the reads via MiXCR and lists one record per CDR3 protein. The sample has approximately 750,000 distinct CDR3 sequences, approximately 34% seen once; the top ten hold 2.8%. Per germline, CDR1 SGHAT and CDR2 FQNNGV. V was pared by 0 bases and J by 3 bases, with 9 bases between. This CDR3 has 16 amino acids. This clonotype turned up a few times. Sequences were obtained from PBMCs. The chain recombines TRBV11-2 with TRBJ1-6, with a possible D match to TRBD1 (5 bases). This clonotype was sampled from a human donor in good health (CMV status not recorded). Some clones in this sample may be carry-over from other donors' samples. CDR3 coding DNA: TGTGCCAGCAGCTTAGACCCCGACAGCTATAATTCACCCCTCCACTTT. It specifies CASSLDPDSYNSPLHF.